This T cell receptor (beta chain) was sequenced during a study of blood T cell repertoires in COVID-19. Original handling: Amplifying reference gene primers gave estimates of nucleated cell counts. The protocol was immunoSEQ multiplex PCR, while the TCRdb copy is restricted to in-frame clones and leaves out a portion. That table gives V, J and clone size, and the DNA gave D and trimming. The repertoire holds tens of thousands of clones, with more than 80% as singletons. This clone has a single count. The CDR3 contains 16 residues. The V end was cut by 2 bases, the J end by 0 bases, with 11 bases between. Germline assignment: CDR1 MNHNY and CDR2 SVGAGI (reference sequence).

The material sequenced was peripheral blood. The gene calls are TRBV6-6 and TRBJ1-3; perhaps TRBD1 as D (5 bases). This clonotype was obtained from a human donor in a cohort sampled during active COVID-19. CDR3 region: CASSYALGGSGNTIYF. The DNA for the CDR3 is TGTGCCAGCAGTTACGCGCTGGGGGGCTCTGGAAACACCATATATTTT.